The clone carrying this T cell receptor (beta chain) was picked up many times. Antigen specificity is unknown. These data are taken from a study of CD8+CD57+ T cells in acquired aplastic anemia. Study at large: The average for DNA from sorted CD4+ and CD8+ cells was 3.2 ug.

Genomic DNA provided the template from which TCR beta VDJ and CDR3 profiles were obtained. TCRdb passed the reads through MiXCR, listing each CDR3 protein once. The sample includes about 130,000 distinct CDR3 sequences, about 48% of them seen just once. Study findings and constraints: Patients and controls shared just under 30 CD8+ CDR3 sequences.

The specimen was sorted CD4+, CD8+, or CD8+CD57+ T cells (not recorded which) from PBMCs. The receptor comes from a human donor in good health, serving as a control.

The CDR3 protein is CASSVEGWTGELFF. CDR3 in DNA: TGTGCCAGCAGCGTAGAAGGTTGGACCGGGGAGCTGTTTTTT. This sequence joins TRBV9 and TRBJ2-2; D call uncertain. CDR3 size: 14 residues. The germline V gene encodes CDR1 SGDLS and CDR2 YYNGEE. V lost 0 bases, J lost 5 bases, and 8 bases lay in between.